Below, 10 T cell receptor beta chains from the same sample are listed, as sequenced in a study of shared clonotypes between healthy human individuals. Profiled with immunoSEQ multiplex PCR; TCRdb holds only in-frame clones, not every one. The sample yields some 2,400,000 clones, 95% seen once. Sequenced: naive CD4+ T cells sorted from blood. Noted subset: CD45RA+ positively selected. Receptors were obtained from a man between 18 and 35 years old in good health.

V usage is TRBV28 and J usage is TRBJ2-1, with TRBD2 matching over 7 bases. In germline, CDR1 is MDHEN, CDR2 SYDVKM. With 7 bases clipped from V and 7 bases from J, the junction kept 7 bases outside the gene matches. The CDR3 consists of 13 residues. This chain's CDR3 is CASTRGAGNEQFF. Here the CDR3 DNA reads TGTGCCAGCACCCGAGGAGCGGGGAATGAGCAGTTCTTC.

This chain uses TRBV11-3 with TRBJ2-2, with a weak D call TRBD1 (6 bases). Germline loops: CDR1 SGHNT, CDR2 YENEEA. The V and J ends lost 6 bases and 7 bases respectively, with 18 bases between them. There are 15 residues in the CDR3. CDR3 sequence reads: CASSLGVSGVGELFF. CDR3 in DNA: TGTGCCAGCAGTCTAGGGGTTTCAGGGGTCGGGGAGCTGTTTTTT. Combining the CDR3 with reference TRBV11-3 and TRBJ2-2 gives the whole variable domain EAGVVQSPRYKIIEKKQPVAFWCNPISGHNTLYWYLQNLGQGPELLIRYENEEAVDDSQLPKDRFSAERLKGVDSTLKIQPAELGDSAVYLCASSLGVSGVGELFFGEGSRLTVL.

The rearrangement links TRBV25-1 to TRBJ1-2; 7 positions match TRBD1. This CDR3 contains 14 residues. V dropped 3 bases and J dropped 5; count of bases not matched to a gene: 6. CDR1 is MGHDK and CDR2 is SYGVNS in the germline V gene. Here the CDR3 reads CASSETGNRYGYTF. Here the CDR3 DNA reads TGTGCCAGCAGTGAGACAGGGAATAGGTATGGCTACACCTTC.

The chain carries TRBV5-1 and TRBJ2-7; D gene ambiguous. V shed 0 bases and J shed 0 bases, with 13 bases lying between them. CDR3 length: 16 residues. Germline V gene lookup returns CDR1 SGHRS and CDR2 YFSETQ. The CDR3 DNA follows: TGCGCCAGCAGCTTGGATCAGGCGTTTAGCTCCTACGAGCAGTACTTC. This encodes CASSLDQAFSSYEQYF.

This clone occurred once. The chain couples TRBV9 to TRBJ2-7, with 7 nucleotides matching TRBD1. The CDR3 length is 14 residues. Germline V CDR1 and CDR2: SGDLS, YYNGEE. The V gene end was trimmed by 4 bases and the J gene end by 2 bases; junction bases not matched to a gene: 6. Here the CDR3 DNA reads TGTGCCAGCAGCCCCTCGACAGGGACCTACGAGCAGTACTTC. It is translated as CASSPSTGTYEQYF.

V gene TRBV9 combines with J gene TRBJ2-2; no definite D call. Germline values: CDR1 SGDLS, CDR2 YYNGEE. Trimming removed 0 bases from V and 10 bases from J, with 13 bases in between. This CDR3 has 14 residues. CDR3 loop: CASSVAFQEVELFF. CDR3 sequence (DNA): TGTGCCAGCAGCGTAGCGTTCCAGGAAGTGGAGCTGTTTTTT.

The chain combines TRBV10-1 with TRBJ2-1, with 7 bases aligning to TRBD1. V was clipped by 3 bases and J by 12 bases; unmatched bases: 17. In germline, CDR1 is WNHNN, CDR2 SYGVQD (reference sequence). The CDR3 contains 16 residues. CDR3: CASSEPGQKASALQFF. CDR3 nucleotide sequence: TGCGCCAGCAGTGAACCGGGACAGAAGGCGTCGGCTTTGCAGTTCTTC.

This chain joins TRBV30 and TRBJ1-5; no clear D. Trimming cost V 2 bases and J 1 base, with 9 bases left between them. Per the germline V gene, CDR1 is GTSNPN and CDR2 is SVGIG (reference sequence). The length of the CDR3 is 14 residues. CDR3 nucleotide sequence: TGTGCCTGGAGTAATGGGCCGAGCAATCAGCCCCAGCATTTT. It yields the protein CAWSNGPSNQPQHF.

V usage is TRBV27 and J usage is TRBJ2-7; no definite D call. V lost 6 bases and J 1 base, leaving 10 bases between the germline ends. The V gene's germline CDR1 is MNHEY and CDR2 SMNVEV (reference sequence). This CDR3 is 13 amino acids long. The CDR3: CASSSRESYEQYF. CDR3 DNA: TGTGCCAGCAGCTCTAGGGAATCCTACGAGCAGTACTTC.

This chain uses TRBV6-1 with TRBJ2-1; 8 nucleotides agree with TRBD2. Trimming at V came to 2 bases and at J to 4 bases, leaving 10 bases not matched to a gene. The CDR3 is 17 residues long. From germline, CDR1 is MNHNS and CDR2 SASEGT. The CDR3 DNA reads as TGTGCCAGCAGTGAACGGGGGGGGCAGGGGAGTTACAATGAGCAGTTCTTC. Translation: CASSERGGQGSYNEQFF.